One T cell receptor (beta chain) is described in this entry. This sample is drawn from a study of blood T cell repertoires in COVID-19. Study context: Donors in the United States, Italy and Spain gave samples during acute or convalescent COVID-19.

The assay was immunoSEQ multiplex PCR, and TCRdb's table has in-frame clones only and misses some. The sample includes under 90,000 clones, about 90% of them seen just once. The sequencing sample was made of peripheral blood. This TCR derives from a woman between 50 and 59 years old with COVID-19, enrolled during active disease.

The CDR3 coding sequence is TGTGCCAGCAGCTTTGGGGACAGGGCTGTAAATGAGCAGTTCTTC. This gives the protein CASSFGDRAVNEQFF. The chain couples TRBV11-2 to TRBJ2-1; 9 nucleotides match TRBD1. CDR1 SGHAT and CDR2 FQNNGV come from the germline V gene. V lost 3 bases and J lost 7; bases outside the gene matches: 7. This CDR3 has 15 amino acids. The whole variable domain, remainder taken from reference TRBV11-2 and TRBJ2-1, is EAGVAQSPRYKIIEKRQSVAFWCNPISGHATLYWYQQILGQGPKLLIQFQNNGVVDDSQLPKDRFSAERLKGVDSTLKIQPAKLEDSAVYLCASSFGDRAVNEQFFGPGTRLTVL.